This TCR beta chain is drawn from a study of a mutant IDH1 vaccine in newly diagnosed glioma. Whole-study context: First vaccine doses came 4-6 weeks after radiotherapy alone, or with temozolomide cycles. The sex distribution of treated patients was around 60% male and roughly 38% female, with a mean age of 40.4 years. General observations from the study: Changes in the top peripheral T cell clonotypes seemingly had no bearing on pseudoprogression.

Time point meaning: week 5, during vaccination. All doses held 300 ug of mutant IDH1 20-mer peptide, with topical imiquimod. Assay: immunoSEQ multiplex PCR; the TCRdb copy retains only in-frame clones and omits some. This table holds about 54,000 clones, about 86% found once. About this clone itself: Its cognate antigen is unknown.

This CDR3 has 15 amino acids. Germline CDR1 is SGHVS and CDR2 is FNYEAQ. The V end lost 1 base, the J end lost 0 bases, and 8 bases lay between the germline ends. The chain couples TRBV7-6 to TRBJ2-3; D is unresolved. This sequence originates from a man in his thirties or forties with glioma. Sequencing used PBMCs, obtained from a glioma patient whose treatment included an IDH1 peptide vaccine. CDR3 protein: CASSLVTTSTDTQYF. The DNA of the CDR3 is TGTGCCAGCAGCTTAGTGACGACTAGCACAGATACGCAGTATTTT.